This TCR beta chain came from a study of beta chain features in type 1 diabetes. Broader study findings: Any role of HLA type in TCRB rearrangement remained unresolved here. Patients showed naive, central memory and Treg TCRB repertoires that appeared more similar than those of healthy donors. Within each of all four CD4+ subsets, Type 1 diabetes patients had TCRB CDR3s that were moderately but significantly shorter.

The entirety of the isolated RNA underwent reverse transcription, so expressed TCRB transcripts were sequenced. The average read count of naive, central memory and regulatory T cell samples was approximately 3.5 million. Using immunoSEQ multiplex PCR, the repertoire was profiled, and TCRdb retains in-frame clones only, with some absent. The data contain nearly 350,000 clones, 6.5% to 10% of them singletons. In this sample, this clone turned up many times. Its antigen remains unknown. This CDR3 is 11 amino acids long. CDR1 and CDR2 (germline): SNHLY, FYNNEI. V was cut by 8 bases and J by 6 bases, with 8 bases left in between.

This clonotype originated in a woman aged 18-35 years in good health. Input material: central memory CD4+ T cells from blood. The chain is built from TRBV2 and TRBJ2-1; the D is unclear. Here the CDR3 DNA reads TGTGCCAGCTCTGTCGTCAATGAGCAGTTCTTC. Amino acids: CASSVVNEQFF.